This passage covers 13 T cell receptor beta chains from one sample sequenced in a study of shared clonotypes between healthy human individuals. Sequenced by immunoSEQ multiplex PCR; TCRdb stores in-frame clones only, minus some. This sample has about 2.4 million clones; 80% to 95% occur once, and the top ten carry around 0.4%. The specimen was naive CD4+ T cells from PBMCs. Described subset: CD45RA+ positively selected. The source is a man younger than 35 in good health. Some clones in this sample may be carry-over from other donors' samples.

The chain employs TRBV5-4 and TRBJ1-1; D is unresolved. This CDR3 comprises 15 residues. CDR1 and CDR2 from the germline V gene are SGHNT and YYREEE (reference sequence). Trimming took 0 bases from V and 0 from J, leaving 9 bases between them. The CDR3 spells CASSLVGSLNTEAFF. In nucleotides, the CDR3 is TGTGCCAGCAGCTTGGTTGGGTCTCTGAACACTGAAGCTTTCTTT.

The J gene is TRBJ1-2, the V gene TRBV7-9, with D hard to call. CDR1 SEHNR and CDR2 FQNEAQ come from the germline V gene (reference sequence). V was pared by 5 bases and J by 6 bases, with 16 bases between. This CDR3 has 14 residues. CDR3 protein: CASSRTGLGNGYTF. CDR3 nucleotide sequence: TGTGCCAGCAGCCGTACCGGGCTTGGCAATGGCTACACCTTC.

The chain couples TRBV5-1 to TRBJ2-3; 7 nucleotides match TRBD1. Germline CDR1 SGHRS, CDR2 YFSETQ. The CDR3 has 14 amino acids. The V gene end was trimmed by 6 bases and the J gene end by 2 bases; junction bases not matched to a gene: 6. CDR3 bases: TGCGCCAGCACAAAACAGGGGCTCACAGATACGCAGTATTTT. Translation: CASTKQGLTDTQYF.

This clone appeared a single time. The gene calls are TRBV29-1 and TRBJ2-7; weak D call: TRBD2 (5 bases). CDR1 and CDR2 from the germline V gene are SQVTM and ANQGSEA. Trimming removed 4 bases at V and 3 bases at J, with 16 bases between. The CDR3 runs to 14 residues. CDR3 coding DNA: TGCAGCGTTGTACCCCAGGACGGAGGCTACGAGCAGTACTTC. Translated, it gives CSVVPQDGGYEQYF.

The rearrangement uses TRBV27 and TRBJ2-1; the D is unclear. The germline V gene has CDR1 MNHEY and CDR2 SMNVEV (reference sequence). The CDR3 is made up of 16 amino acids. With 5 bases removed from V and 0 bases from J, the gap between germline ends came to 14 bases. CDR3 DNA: TGTGCCAGCAGTCCCGTCTCAGCAAACTCCTACAATGAGCAGTTCTTC. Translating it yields CASSPVSANSYNEQFF.

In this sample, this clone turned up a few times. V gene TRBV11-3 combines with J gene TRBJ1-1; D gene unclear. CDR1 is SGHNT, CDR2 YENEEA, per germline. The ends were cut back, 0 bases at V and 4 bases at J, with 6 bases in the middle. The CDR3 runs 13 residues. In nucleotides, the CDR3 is TGTGCCAGCAGCTTAGATTCGGCCACTGAAGCTTTCTTT. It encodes CASSLDSATEAFF. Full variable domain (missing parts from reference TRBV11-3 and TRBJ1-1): EAGVVQSPRYKIIEKKQPVAFWCNPISGHNTLYWYLQNLGQGPELLIRYENEEAVDDSQLPKDRFSAERLKGVDSTLKIQPAELGDSAVYLCASSLDSATEAFFGQGTRLTVV.

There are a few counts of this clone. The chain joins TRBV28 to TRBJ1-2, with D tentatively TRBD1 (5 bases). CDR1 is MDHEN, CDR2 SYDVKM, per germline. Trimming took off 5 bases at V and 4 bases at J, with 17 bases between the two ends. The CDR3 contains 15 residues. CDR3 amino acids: CASSDPGQGLYGYTF. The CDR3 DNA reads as TGTGCCAGCAGTGACCCCGGGCAGGGTCTCTATGGCTACACCTTC.

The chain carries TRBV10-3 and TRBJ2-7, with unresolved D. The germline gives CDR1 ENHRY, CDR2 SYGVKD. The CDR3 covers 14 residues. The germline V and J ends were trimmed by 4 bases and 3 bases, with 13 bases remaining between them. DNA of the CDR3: TGTGCCATCAGTGTTTCCAGAGCCAACTACGAGCAGTACTTC. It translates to CAISVSRANYEQYF.

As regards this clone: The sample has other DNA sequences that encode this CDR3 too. The CDR3 region is CASRGDSQETQYF. DNA of the CDR3: TGTGCCAGCAGGGGGGACAGCCAAGAGACCCAGTACTTC. This chain links TRBV2 with TRBJ2-5, with 7 bases identical to TRBD1. CDR3 length: 13 amino acids. Germline CDR1 and CDR2: SNHLY and FYNNEI. V lost 6 bases, J lost 1 base, and 2 bases stayed unmatched.

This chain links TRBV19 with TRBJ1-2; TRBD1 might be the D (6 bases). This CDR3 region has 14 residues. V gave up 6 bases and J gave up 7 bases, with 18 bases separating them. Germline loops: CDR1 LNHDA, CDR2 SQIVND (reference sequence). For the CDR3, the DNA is TGTGCCAGTAGCCTTCCCGGGGACATCGCTGGCTACACCTTC. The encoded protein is CASSLPGDIAGYTF. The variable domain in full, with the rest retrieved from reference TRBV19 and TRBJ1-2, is DGGITQSPKYLFRKEGQNVTLSCEQNLNHDAMYWYRQDPGQGLRLIYYSQIVNDFQKGDIAEGYSVSREKKESFPLTVTSAQKNPTAFYLCASSLPGDIAGYTFGSGTRLTVV.

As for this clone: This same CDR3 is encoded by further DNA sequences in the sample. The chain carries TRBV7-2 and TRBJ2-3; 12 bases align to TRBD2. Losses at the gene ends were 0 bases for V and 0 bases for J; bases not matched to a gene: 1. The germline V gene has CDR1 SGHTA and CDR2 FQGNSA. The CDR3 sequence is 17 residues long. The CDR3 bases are TGTGCCAGCAGCTTAGCCGGGACTAGCGGGAGCACAGATACGCAGTATTTT. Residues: CASSLAGTSGSTDTQYF. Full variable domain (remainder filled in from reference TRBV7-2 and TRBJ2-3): GAGVSQSPSNKVTEKGKDVELRCDPISGHTALYWYRQSLGQGLEFLIYFQGNSAPDKSGLPSDRFSAERTGGSVSTLTIQRTQQEDSAVYLCASSLAGTSGSTDTQYFGPGTRLTVL.

The CDR3 reads CSVEDPVGTSYNEQFF. The CDR3 region has the DNA TGCAGCGTTGAAGATCCAGTGGGGACCTCCTACAATGAGCAGTTCTTC. The chain combines TRBV29-1 with TRBJ2-1, with D perhaps TRBD1 or TRBD2 (5 bases each). This CDR3 has 16 amino acids. The germline V gene has CDR1 SQVTM and CDR2 ANQGSEA. Trimming stripped 0 bases from V and 0 bases from J, with 12 bases between.

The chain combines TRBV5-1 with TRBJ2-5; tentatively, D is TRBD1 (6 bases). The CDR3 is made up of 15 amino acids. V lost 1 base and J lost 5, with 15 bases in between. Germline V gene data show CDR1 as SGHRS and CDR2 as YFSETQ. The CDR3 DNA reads TGCGCCAGCAGCTTGAGGAGCCTAGGGGGTGAGACCCAGTACTTC. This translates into CASSLRSLGGETQYF.